The 14 T cell receptor beta chains reported below all come from one sample, sequenced in a study of shared clonotypes between healthy human individuals. Clones were sequenced by immunoSEQ multiplex PCR, and TCRdb holds only the in-frame ones, with some missing. The table records 2 million to 2.5 million clones, around 90% of them present only once. The sequenced sample consisted of naive CD4+ T cells from PBMCs. Stated subset: CD45RA+ positively selected. These TCRs come from a man between 18 and 35 years old in good health. Some clones in this sample may be carry-over from other donors' samples.

The chain joins TRBV7-6 to TRBJ1-4; D remains unclear. The germline V and J ends were trimmed by 7 bases and 8 bases, with 20 bases remaining between them. The CDR3 spans 15 residues. CDR1 is SGHVS and CDR2 is FNYEAQ in the germline V gene. DNA for the CDR3: TGTGCCAGCACCCTGGAACGGAATAATGCGGAAAAACTGTTTTTT. Protein sequence: CASTLERNNAEKLFF.

The V and J genes are TRBV18 and TRBJ2-2; TRBD1 matches at 7 bases. Trimming at V came to 4 bases and at J to 3 bases, leaving 8 bases not matched to a gene. Germline-derived CDR1 and CDR2 are KGHSH and LQKENI. This CDR3 has 16 amino acids. CDR3 region: CASSLTTGPYTGELFF. Here the CDR3 DNA reads TGTGCCAGCTCACTTACGACAGGGCCTTACACCGGGGAGCTGTTTTTT.

The J gene is TRBJ2-7, the V gene TRBV27; 12 bases line up with TRBD2. Trimming at V came to 0 bases and at J to 5 bases, leaving 2 bases not matched to a gene. CDR1 is MNHEY and CDR2 is SMNVEV in the germline V gene (reference sequence). CDR3 size: 15 residues. CDR3 DNA: TGTGCCAGCAGTTTATCCCGACTAGCGGGAGACGAGCAGTACTTC. This codes for CASSLSRLAGDEQYF.

V and J are TRBV4-3 and TRBJ1-2; 9 nucleotides line up with TRBD1. V was clipped by 3 bases and J by 6 bases; unmatched bases: 8. The germline V gene encodes CDR1 LGHNA and CDR2 YSLEER. This CDR3 comprises 15 residues. Here the CDR3 reads CASSQLAGTGHGYTF. CDR3 coding DNA: TGCGCCAGCAGCCAGCTCGCCGGGACAGGGCATGGCTACACCTTC.

The chain links TRBV2 to TRBJ2-1, with 9 bases fitting TRBD2. The V gene's germline CDR1 is SNHLY and CDR2 FYNNEI. V gave up 3 bases and J gave up 7 bases; unmatched junction bases: 4. The CDR3 length is 14 residues. The CDR3 DNA sequence: TGTGCCAGCAGTGAGATCACTAGCGGGAATGAGCAGTTCTTC. This codes for CASSEITSGNEQFF.

The CDR3 sequence is CASSRGEGYTF. The CDR3 DNA follows: TGTGCCAGCAGCAGGGGTGAAGGCTACACCTTC. J is TRBJ1-2 and V is TRBV30; D perhaps matches TRBD1 (6 bases). CDR3 size: 11 residues. CDR1 is GTSNPN and CDR2 is SVGIG in the germline V gene (reference sequence). Trimming cost V 8 bases and J 8 bases, with 15 bases left between them.

The chain employs TRBV11-2 and TRBJ2-5; D might be TRBD2 (6 bases). Germline V gene sequence: CDR1 SGHAT, CDR2 FQNNGV. V lost 6 bases, J lost 5 bases, and 13 bases lay in between. The CDR3 consists of 13 residues. CDR3 protein: CASRPGGEETQYF. The CDR3 nucleotides read TGTGCCAGCAGACCCGGAGGGGAGGAGACCCAGTACTTC.

This sequence joins TRBV27 and TRBJ2-5, with 8 nucleotides matching TRBD1. CDR3 length: 16 amino acids. J was trimmed by 5 bases and V by 6 bases; bases with no gene match: 14. Looked up from germline, CDR1 is MNHEY and CDR2 is SMNVEV (reference sequence). CDR3 residues: CASSLKARQGIETQYF. The DNA of the CDR3 is TGTGCCAGCAGCCTCAAAGCCAGACAGGGGATCGAGACCCAGTACTTC.

The V and J genes are TRBV25-1 and TRBJ2-3; no firm D call. CDR1 is MGHDK and CDR2 is SYGVNS in the germline V gene. V lost 4 bases and J 3 bases, leaving 11 bases between the germline ends. This CDR3 has 14 residues. The CDR3 DNA sequence: TGTGCCAGCAGTGCCCCCGAGACTACAGATACGCAGTATTTT. Translating it yields CASSAPETTDTQYF.

Points on this clone: The germline gene is not matched at one end of the junction; a read error may be the cause. V usage is TRBV5-4 and J usage is TRBJ1-1; TRBD1 matches at 7 bases. Germline V gene sequence: CDR1 SGHNT, CDR2 YYREEE (reference sequence). The CDR3 loop spans 15 amino acids. This CDR3 reads CASSLVDREGTEAFF. The CDR3 coding sequence is TGTGCCAGCAGTTTGGTCGACAGGGAGGGGACTGAAGCTTTCTTT.

The chain combines TRBV7-2 with TRBJ2-7; 12 bases match TRBD2. Germline V CDR1 and CDR2: SGHTA, FQGNSA. J lost 6 bases, V lost 4 bases, and 7 bases had no gene match. The CDR3 has 15 residues. CDR3: CASSSSGLAGPEQYF. CDR3 sequence (DNA): TGTGCCAGCAGCTCATCAGGACTAGCGGGACCCGAGCAGTACTTC.

The chain is built from TRBV28 and TRBJ1-2; weak D call: TRBD1 (6 bases). The CDR3 has 12 amino acids. Trimming took 11 bases from V and 5 from J, leaving 15 bases between them. The germline gives CDR1 MDHEN, CDR2 SYDVKM. CDR3 DNA sequence: TGTGCCGCGGGAGGGGGGGCGTATGGCTACACCTTC. Amino acids: CAAGGGAYGYTF.

In DNA, the CDR3 is TGCAGCACCCTTTTCTCTGGGGCCAACGTCCTGACTTTC. This translates into CSTLFSGANVLTF. The J gene is TRBJ2-6, the V gene TRBV29-1; D remains ambiguous. Germline values: CDR1 SQVTM, CDR2 ANQGSEA. This CDR3 has 13 residues. V dropped 8 bases and J dropped 0 bases, with 8 bases sitting between them.

The rearrangement uses TRBV11-1 and TRBJ1-1, with D possibly being TRBD1 (5 bases). Germline V gene lookup returns CDR1 SGHAT and CDR2 FQDESV (reference sequence). The CDR3 has 16 amino acids. The V and J ends lost 1 base and 8 bases respectively, with 20 bases between them. The CDR3 is CASSLGTKVRGREAFF. The CDR3 nucleotides read TGTGCCAGCAGCTTAGGAACGAAGGTCCGGGGCCGGGAAGCTTTCTTT.